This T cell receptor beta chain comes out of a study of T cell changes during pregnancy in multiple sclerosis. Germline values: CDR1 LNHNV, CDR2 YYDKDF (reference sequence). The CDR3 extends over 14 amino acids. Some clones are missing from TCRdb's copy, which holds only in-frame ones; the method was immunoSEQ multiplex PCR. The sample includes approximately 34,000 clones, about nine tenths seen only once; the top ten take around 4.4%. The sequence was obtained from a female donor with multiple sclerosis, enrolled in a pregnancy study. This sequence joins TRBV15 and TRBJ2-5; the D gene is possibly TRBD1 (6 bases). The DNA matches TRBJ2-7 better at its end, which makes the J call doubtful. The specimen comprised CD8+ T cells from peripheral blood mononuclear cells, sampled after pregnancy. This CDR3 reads CATSSRDNSYEQYF. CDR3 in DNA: TGTGCCACCAGCAGCCGGGACAACTCCTACGAGCAGTACTTC.